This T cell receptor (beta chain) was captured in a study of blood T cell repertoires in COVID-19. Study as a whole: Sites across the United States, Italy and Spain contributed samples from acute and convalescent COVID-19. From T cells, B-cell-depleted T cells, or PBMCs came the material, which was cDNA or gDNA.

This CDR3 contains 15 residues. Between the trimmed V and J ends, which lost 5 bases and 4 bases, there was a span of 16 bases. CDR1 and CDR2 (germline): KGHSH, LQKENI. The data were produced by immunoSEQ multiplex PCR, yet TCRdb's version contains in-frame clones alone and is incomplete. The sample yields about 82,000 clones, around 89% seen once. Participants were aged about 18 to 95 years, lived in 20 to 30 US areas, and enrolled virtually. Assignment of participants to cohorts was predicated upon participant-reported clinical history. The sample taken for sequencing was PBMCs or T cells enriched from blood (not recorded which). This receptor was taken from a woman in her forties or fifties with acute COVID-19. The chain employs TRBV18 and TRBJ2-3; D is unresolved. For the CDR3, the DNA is TGTGCCAGCTCATTTGAAATGTTCGGAGCAGATACGCAGTATTTT. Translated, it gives CASSFEMFGADTQYF.